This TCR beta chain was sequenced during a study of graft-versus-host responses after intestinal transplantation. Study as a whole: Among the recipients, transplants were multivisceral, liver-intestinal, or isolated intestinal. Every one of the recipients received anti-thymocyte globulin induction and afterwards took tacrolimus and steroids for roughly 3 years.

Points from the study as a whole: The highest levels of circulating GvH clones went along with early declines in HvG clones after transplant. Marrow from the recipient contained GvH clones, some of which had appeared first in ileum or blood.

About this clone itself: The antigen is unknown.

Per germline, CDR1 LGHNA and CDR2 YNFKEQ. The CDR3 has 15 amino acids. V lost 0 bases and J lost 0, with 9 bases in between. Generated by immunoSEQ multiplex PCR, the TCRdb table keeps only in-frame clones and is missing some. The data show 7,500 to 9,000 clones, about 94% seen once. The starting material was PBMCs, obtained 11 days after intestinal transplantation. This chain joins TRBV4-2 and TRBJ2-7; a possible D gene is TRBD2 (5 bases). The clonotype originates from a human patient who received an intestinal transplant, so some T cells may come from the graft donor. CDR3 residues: CASSQEVRGSYEQYF. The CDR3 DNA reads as TGTGCCAGCAGCCAAGAAGTCCGGGGCTCCTACGAGCAGTACTTC.